This is a list of T cell receptor beta chains from one sample in a study of blood T cell repertoires in COVID-19. Method: immunoSEQ multiplex PCR; TCRdb's copy keeps in-frame clones and lacks some. The data contain more than 75,000 clones, more than 70% of them singletons. The sequenced material came from peripheral blood. The receptor set was obtained from a woman aged 70 to 79 with acute or convalescent COVID-19. Both conserved end residues are trimmed from each CDR3.

J gene	V gene	CDR3 length	CDR3 protein
TRBJ1-1	TRBV28	14	ASSLSILGGNTEAF
TRBJ1-1	TRBV7-8	14	ASSLNGQGKNTEAF
TRBJ1-2	TRBV3-1/TRBV3-2	10	ASSPGTYGYT
TRBJ2-3	TRBV29-1	11	SVGRGGQDTQY
TRBJ1-5	TRBV7-8	14	ASSPRVRTGVQPQH
TRBJ1-3	TRBV7-9	14	ASSTAAGVAGNTIY
TRBJ1-4	TRBV6-1	14	ASSDWGAATNEKLF
TRBJ1-3	TRBV19	12	ASSPNYSGNTIY
TRBJ2-3	TRBV6-2/TRBV6-3	13	ASSYAKPSTDTQY
TRBJ2-1	TRBV4-3	18	ASSRSRGTSGRGYINEQF
TRBJ2-3	TRBV11-3	12	ASSGGGPTDTQY
TRBJ1-2	TRBV19	13	ASSPAGRRGYGYT
TRBJ1-1	TRBV5-1	12	ASSRALGGTEAF
TRBJ2-1	TRBV5-1	15	ASSLHSGTGFYNEQF
TRBJ2-3	TRBV6-5	13	ASTVLAGGSDTQY
TRBJ2-1	TRBV19	13	ASSTIAGDPLGQF
TRBJ1-2	TRBV3-1/TRBV3-2	12	ASSQDPPGDGYT
TRBJ1-2	TRBV7-2	12	ASSAGSGNYGYT
TRBJ2-2	TRBV19	11	ASSIRETGELF
TRBJ2-5	TRBV6-6	11	ASSYSGGETQY
TRBJ1-3	TRBV5-1	13	ASSLERSSGNTIY
TRBJ2-1	TRBV30	8	AWGGGEQF